Following are 20 T cell receptor beta chains from one sample sequenced in a study of patients and donors after allogeneic stem cell transplantation. TCRdb reprocessed the RT-PCR reads via MiXCR and lists one record per CDR3 protein. The sample has roughly 940,000 distinct CDR3 sequences, more than 15% seen once. Sequencing used blood, either unsorted or a sorted T cell fraction (not recorded which). The receptor source for this set is a human donor who was either an allogeneic HSCT recipient or a stem cell or donor lymphocyte infusion donor (not recorded which). It is not recorded whose cells these are; they may come from a transplant donor.

Only a few counts were recorded for this clonotype. The chain links TRBV12-3 or TRBV12-4 to TRBJ2-5; 9 bases agree with TRBD2. This CDR3 contains 16 residues. V was clipped by 0 bases and J by 5 bases; unmatched bases: 7. CDR3 in amino acids: CASSLASGGPGETQYF. CDR3 DNA: TGTGCCAGCAGTTTAGCCAGCGGGGGGCCCGGGGAGACCCAGTACTTC.

This clonotype was found a few times. V is TRBV7-3 and J is TRBJ1-5; D is unresolved. Between the trimmed V and J ends, which lost 3 bases and 5 bases, there was a span of 11 bases. In germline, CDR1 is SGHTA, CDR2 FQGTGA. CDR3 size: 14 residues. The CDR3 sequence: CASSFWSGDQPQHF. The CDR3 DNA follows: TGTGCCAGCAGCTTTTGGTCCGGGGATCAGCCCCAGCATTTT.

This clonotype appeared a few times. The chain links TRBV5-1 to TRBJ2-1; TRBD2 aligns across 8 bases. This CDR3 is built from 17 residues. V was pared by 0 bases and J by 7 bases, with 12 bases of the junction left unmatched. CDR1 is SGHRS and CDR2 is YFSETQ in the germline V gene. This chain's CDR3 is CASSLVASGPSRNEQFF. The DNA of the CDR3 is TGCGCCAGCAGCTTGGTGGCTAGCGGGCCAAGTCGGAATGAGCAGTTCTTC.

The chain couples TRBV9 to TRBJ2-3; D is unclear. CDR1 is SGDLS, CDR2 YYNGEE, per germline. The germline V and J ends were trimmed by 0 bases and 5 bases, with 4 bases remaining between them. The CDR3 has 12 residues. CDR3 loop: CASSVGLDTQYF. CDR3 bases: TGTGCCAGCAGCGTAGGTTTAGATACGCAGTATTTT.

This clonotype was seen a handful of times. The chain is built from TRBV12-3 or TRBV12-4 and TRBJ1-1, with D possibly TRBD1 on 6 matching bases. V lost 7 bases to trimming and J lost 3 bases, with 15 bases between them. The CDR3 length is 14 residues. For the CDR3, the DNA is TGTGCCAGCACCGGTAGGGGGTGGGACACTGAAGCTTTCTTT. Residues: CASTGRGWDTEAFF.

The genes are TRBV20-1 and TRBJ2-7; 7 bases agree with TRBD1. With V trimmed by 1 base and J by 3 bases, 9 bases remained unmatched. Germline loops: CDR1 DFQATT, CDR2 SNEGSKA (reference sequence). CDR3 size: 15 residues. The CDR3 protein is CSARAARTGLYEQYF. The CDR3 nucleotides are TGCAGTGCTAGAGCGGCGAGGACAGGTCTCTACGAGCAGTACTTC.

This clonotype was counted only a few times. The J gene is TRBJ1-6, the V gene TRBV20-1; 8 bases match TRBD1. CDR1 and CDR2 (germline): DFQATT, SNEGSKA (reference sequence). The CDR3 loop spans 14 amino acids. With V trimmed by 6 bases and J by 9 bases, 10 bases remained unmatched. CDR3 sequence: CSALDRGQGSPLHF. CDR3 coding DNA: TGCAGTGCCCTCGACAGGGGCCAAGGTTCACCCCTCCACTTT.

V and J are TRBV5-6 and TRBJ2-3; 7 nucleotides agree with TRBD1. From germline, CDR1 is SGHDT and CDR2 YYEEEE. V shed 4 bases, J shed 0 bases, and the junction held 11 bases outside the gene matches. The CDR3 length is 17 residues. The CDR3, as DNA: TGTGCCAGCAGCCGTTACGGGACAGCGTCTAGCACAGATACGCAGTATTTT. Its translation is CASSRYGTASSTDTQYF.

This clonotype appeared a few times. The J gene is TRBJ2-7, the V gene TRBV24-1; no clear D. Germline CDR1 KGHDR, CDR2 SFDVKD. This CDR3 region has 15 residues. V lost 7 bases and J lost 2, with 17 bases in between. The CDR3 sequence is CATSRWNGRTYEQYF. CDR3 nucleotide sequence: TGTGCCACCAGCAGATGGAATGGAAGGACCTACGAGCAGTACTTC.

This chain links TRBV11-2 with TRBJ2-2; 11 bases fit TRBD2. This CDR3 has 18 residues. In germline, CDR1 is SGHAT, CDR2 FQNNGV. The V gene end was trimmed by 2 bases and the J gene end by 6 bases; junction bases not matched to a gene: 11. The CDR3 DNA sequence: TGTGCCAGCAGCTTAAAACTCTCTAGCGGGAGGAAGGCCGGGGAGCTGTTTTTT. The encoded protein is CASSLKLSSGRKAGELFF.

The genes are TRBV20-1 and TRBJ2-1, with D possibly matching TRBD2 (6 bases). The CDR3 runs 14 residues. Trimming cost V 5 bases and J 4 bases, with 15 bases left between them. CDR1 and CDR2 (germline): DFQATT, SNEGSKA (reference sequence). CDR3 region: CSALLATTYNEQFF. The CDR3 region has the DNA TGCAGTGCTTTACTAGCCACAACGTACAATGAGCAGTTCTTC.

This clonotype showed up just a few times. V is TRBV10-3 and J is TRBJ2-7; a weak D match, TRBD2 (5 bases). The CDR3 length is 14 residues. Germline assignment: CDR1 ENHRY and CDR2 SYGVKD. Between the trimmed V and J ends, which lost 5 bases and 1 base, there was a span of 12 bases. In nucleotides, the CDR3 is TGTGCCATCAGTAGTTCAAGGGAGTCCTACGAGCAGTACTTC. Its protein product is CAISSSRESYEQYF.

A word on this clonotype: Just one base apart from a much larger clone, this may be a read error. V gene TRBV6-2 or TRBV6-3 combines with J gene TRBJ2-2; no firm D call. V was cut by 2 bases and J by 5 bases, with 3 bases left in between. The CDR3 contains 12 residues. Germline V gene lookup returns CDR1 MNHEY and CDR2 SVGEGT. Here the CDR3 DNA reads TGTGCCAGCAGTTACGTGACCGGGGAGCTGTTTTTT. Translated, it gives CASSYVTGELFF.

There are a few counts of this clonotype. The chain combines TRBV7-9 with TRBJ2-1; D remains unclear. The V gene's germline CDR1 is SEHNR and CDR2 FQNEAQ (reference sequence). CDR3 length: 14 residues. V was shortened by 5 bases and J by 6 bases, with 14 bases between the two germline ends. CDR3 sequence: CASSPQEPSNEQFF. The CDR3, as DNA: TGTGCCAGCAGCCCCCAGGAACCCTCCAATGAGCAGTTCTTC.

This clonotype occurred a few times. This chain uses TRBV19 with TRBJ1-2, with a tentative D call TRBD1 (6 bases). CDR1 LNHDA and CDR2 SQIVND come from the germline V gene (reference sequence). V lost 9 bases to trimming and J lost 5 bases, with 16 bases between them. There are 13 residues in the CDR3. CDR3 sequence: CASYRDRRYGYTF. The CDR3 nucleotides read TGTGCCAGCTACCGTGACAGGAGGTATGGCTACACCTTC.

This clonotype was found many times. The V call is TRBV4-3, the J call TRBJ2-1; D is possibly TRBD2 (6 bases). The CDR3 length is 15 residues. CDR1 and CDR2 from the germline V gene are LGHNA and YSLEER. V dropped 5 bases and J dropped 2 bases, with 13 bases sitting between them. CDR3 in amino acids: CASSSRDSPYNEQFF. CDR3 coding DNA: TGCGCCAGCAGCTCCCGGGACTCCCCCTACAATGAGCAGTTCTTC.

J is TRBJ2-1 and V is TRBV3-1, with no clear D. The CDR3 extends over 15 amino acids. V lost 0 bases, J lost 5 bases, and 11 bases lay in between. The germline V gene encodes CDR1 LGHDT and CDR2 YNNKEL (reference sequence). The CDR3 region is CASSQDRPQNNEQFF. CDR3 DNA sequence: TGTGCCAGCAGCCAAGATCGACCGCAAAACAATGAGCAGTTCTTC.

In its sample, this clonotype was seen a few times. The chain is built from TRBV12-3 or TRBV12-4 and TRBJ1-2; weak D call: TRBD1 (5 bases). Trimming removed 10 bases from V and 4 bases from J, with 13 bases in between. The CDR3 runs 12 residues. CDR3 coding DNA: TGTGCCACGACAACAGGAGGCTATGGCTACACCTTC. It codes for CATTTGGYGYTF.

This clonotype appeared a few times. The chain carries TRBV9 and TRBJ2-2; possibly TRBD1 for D (5 bases). Germline lookup yields CDR1 SGDLS and CDR2 YYNGEE. There are 15 residues in the CDR3. V was trimmed by 0 bases and J by 2 bases, leaving 8 bases between them. CDR3 coding DNA: TGTGCCAGCAGCGTAGCTGGACACAACACCGGGGAGCTGTTTTTT. This encodes CASSVAGHNTGELFF.

J is TRBJ2-2 and V is TRBV29-1, with a tentative D call TRBD2 (6 bases). Germline V gene sequence: CDR1 SQVTM, CDR2 ANQGSEA. The CDR3 sequence is 15 residues long. The V end was cut by 1 base, the J end by 1 base, with 10 bases between. CDR3 coding DNA: TGCAGCGTTGAAGGGAGGGAATTGAACACCGGGGAGCTGTTTTTT. It translates to CSVEGRELNTGELFF.